The rows below give T cell receptor beta chains drawn from one sample of a study of CD8+ T cells in alopecia areata. Clones were read by immunoSEQ multiplex PCR, and TCRdb kept only the in-frame ones, dropping some. The sample lists some 120,000 clones; around 60% were seen once. The specimen comprised CD4+ T cells sorted from blood, sampled at week 0. The receptors originated from a human donor with alopecia areata. The CDR3 runs from the conserved cysteine through the conserved F or W. A D gene is named only where the DNA matches it firmly. A clone size is listed for some rows: how often the clone was seen (once, few, many), or a class if it is expanded.

-	-	TRBV5-1	TRBJ2-5	TGCGCCAGCAGCTTGTTGGGGTCTGGAGAAGAGACCCAGTACTTC	CASSLLGSGEETQYF
TRBD2	-	TRBV6-5	TRBJ2-5	TGTGCCAGCAGTAGGACTAGCGGGGCGCCCCAGTACTTC	CASSRTSGAPQYF
TRBD2	-	TRBV2	TRBJ2-5	TGTGCCAGCAGTGTGTCTAGCGGGAGTACAGAGACCCAGTACTTC	CASSVSSGSTETQYF
-	-	TRBV19	TRBJ1-2	TGTGCCAGTAGTCCCGACATGGCTGGCTACACCTTC	CASSPDMAGYTF
-	few	TRBV4-2	TRBJ1-1	TGTGCCAGCAGCCATCGGCGGAACACTGAAGCTTTCTTT	CASSHRRNTEAFF
-	-	TRBV15	TRBJ2-5	TGTGCCACCAGCAGAGATGGGCTGGGACAAGAGACCCAGTACTTC	CATSRDGLGQETQYF
TRBD1	-	TRBV7-2	TRBJ2-5	TGTGCCAGCAGCTACCACCGGGACAGAGAGACCCAGTACTTC	CASSYHRDRETQYF
TRBD1	medium-sized	TRBV19	TRBJ2-6	TGTGCCAGTACCCGGGGACAGCACTCTGGGGCCAACGTCCTGACTTTC	CASTRGQHSGANVLTF
-	few	TRBV10-3	TRBJ2-7	TGTGCCATCAGTGGATCTGAGCGGGCGGCAGAGCAGTACTTC	CAISGSERAAEQYF
TRBD1	-	TRBV10-3	TRBJ1-5	TGTGCCATCAGTGATGGTGACAGGGGGGAGGGGCAGCCCCAGCATTTT	CAISDGDRGEGQPQHF
TRBD2	-	TRBV6-1	TRBJ2-3	TGTGCCAGCAGTGAAACCCCGACGAGCGGGGGGCTTGATACGCAGTATTTT	CASSETPTSGGLDTQYF
-	-	TRBV30	TRBJ2-1	TGTGCCGGCGGCAGCTCCTACAATGAGCAGTTCTTC	CAGGSSYNEQFF
-	-	TRBV9	TRBJ2-5	TGTGCCAGCAGCGTAAACTCGGTGGGTGAGACCCAGTACTTC	CASSVNSVGETQYF
-	few	TRBV20-1	TRBJ2-4	TGCAGTGCTACCCATAGCGACATTCAGTACTTC	CSATHSDIQYF
-	-	TRBV11-3	TRBJ2-5	TGTGCCAGCAGCTTTTCTCAGGAGCAGGGGGAGACCCAGTACTTC	CASSFSQEQGETQYF
-	-	TRBV9	TRBJ2-1	TGTGCCAGCAGCGTATCCAGGGGCACCTACAATGAGCAGTTCTTC	CASSVSRGTYNEQFF
TRBD2	-	TRBV7-2	TRBJ2-7	TGTGCCAGCAGCTTAATCAGCGGGGGGTTCTACTCCTACGAGCAGTACTTC	CASSLISGGFYSYEQYF
TRBD1	-	TRBV7-8	TRBJ1-5	TGTGCCAGCAGCCGGGACAGGGAACAGCCCCAGCATTTT	CASSRDREQPQHF
-	-	TRBV18	TRBJ2-7	TGTGCCAGCTCCCCGGACAGCTTCTCCTACGAGCAGTACTTC	CASSPDSFSYEQYF
-	-	TRBV7-2	TRBJ2-3	TGTGCCAGCAGCTTAGACCGTCATACGCAGTATTTT	CASSLDRHTQYF
TRBD1	-	TRBV29-1	TRBJ2-1	TGCAGCGTTACCGGGACAGGGGATGAGCAGTTCTTC	CSVTGTGDEQFF
-	-	TRBV7-2	TRBJ2-5	TGTGCCAGCAGCCCAAGGACCGGTCCATCAGGGACCCAGTACTTC	CASSPRTGPSGTQYF
TRBD1	few	TRBV14	TRBJ2-7	TGTGCCAGCAGCCAAGATGGGTCATGGGACAGCCCATCCTACGAGCAGTACTTC	CASSQDGSWDSPSYEQYF
-	-	TRBV7-9	TRBJ2-5	TGTGCCAGCAGCTCCCGCCGGGGAGAGACCCAGTACTTC	CASSSRRGETQYF
-	few	TRBV16	TRBJ2-5	TGTGCCAGCAGCCAAGGCACACGCGGAGAGACCCAGTACTTC	CASSQGTRGETQYF
-	few	TRBV7-2	TRBJ2-5	TGTGCCAGCAGCTCGACTAGAGAGGAGACCCAGTACTTC	CASSSTREETQYF
-	few	TRBV19	TRBJ1-1	TGTGCCAGTGGAGAGAACACTGAAGCTTTCTTT	CASGENTEAFF
-	once	TRBV5-6	TRBJ1-4	TGTGCCAGCAGCTTGGAAGGGACCCGGGAGGAAAAACTGTTTTTT	CASSLEGTREEKLFF
TRBD2	-	TRBV5-1	TRBJ2-5	TGCGCCAGCAGCCTGCGGGGGTCAGAGACCCAGTACTTC	CASSLRGSETQYF
TRBD1	-	TRBV7-2	TRBJ2-7	TGTGCCAGCAGCCGGGACAGGGTCGGCTACGAGCAGTACTTC	CASSRDRVGYEQYF
-	-	TRBV30	TRBJ2-2	TGTGCCTGGAGTGGGTGGGACACCGGGGAGCTGTTTTTT	CAWSGWDTGELFF
-	-	TRBV25-1	TRBJ2-3	TGTGCCGCCCCCCTGGCGCGAAAGGATACGCAGTATTTT	CAAPLARKDTQYF
-	once	TRBV7-2	TRBJ2-7	TGTGCCAGCAGCTTAGCCGGGACGGGGAGCTACGAGCAGTACTTC	CASSLAGTGSYEQYF
TRBD2	-	TRBV7-2	TRBJ2-3	TGTGCCAGCAGCTTACTAGCGGGAGGGCCCTCGGATACGCAGTATTTT	CASSLLAGGPSDTQYF
-	few	TRBV7-2	TRBJ2-5	TGTGCCAGCAGCTTAGGGGACGGTCATGGGACCCAGTACTTC	CASSLGDGHGTQYF
-	-	TRBV5-1	TRBJ2-5	TGCGCCAGCAGCTTAGGGAGTCGGGGATCCGAAGAGACCCAGTACTTC	CASSLGSRGSEETQYF
TRBD1	-	TRBV6-4	TRBJ1-2	TGTGCCAGCAGTAGAACGACAGGGGCCTATGGCTACACCTTC	CASSRTTGAYGYTF
-	-	TRBV7-9	TRBJ1-2	TGTGCCAGCAGCGCACAGTTAATCGGCTACACCTTC	CASSAQLIGYTF
-	many	TRBV7-3	TRBJ2-7	TGTGCCAGCAGCTTAAATGGGGGGATAGTTGGCGAGCAGTACTTC	CASSLNGGIVGEQYF
-	few	TRBV18	TRBJ1-1	TGTGCCAGCTCACCACTTACCGGGGGCGGCACTGAAGCTTTCTTT	CASSPLTGGGTEAFF
-	-	TRBV7-3	TRBJ2-1	TGTGCCAGCAGCTTAAATCCGGGGGCGAGCTCCTACAATGAGCAGTTCTTC	CASSLNPGASSYNEQFF
-	few	TRBV6-6	TRBJ2-7	TGTGCCAGCAGTTACGACGGTAGCTCCTACGAGCAGTACTTC	CASSYDGSSYEQYF
-	few	TRBV4-2	TRBJ1-2	TGTGCCAGCAGCCCTATTCTCGGGGGAACCATAAACTATGGCTACACCTTC	CASSPILGGTINYGYTF
TRBD1	-	TRBV15	TRBJ2-3	TGTGCCACCAGCAGAGATGACAGGACAGGGCCGGATACGCAGTATTTT	CATSRDDRTGPDTQYF
-	-	TRBV7-2	TRBJ2-3	TGTGCCAGCAGCTTAGAGCCGGACACAGCGCAGTATTTT	CASSLEPDTAQYF
TRBD1	-	TRBV6-5	TRBJ2-7	TGTGCCAGCAACCGGGACAGGGGCCACGAGCAGTACTTC	CASNRDRGHEQYF
-	few	TRBV20-1	TRBJ2-1	TGCAGTGCTGGGCCCAGGGTAGAGCAGTTCTTC	CSAGPRVEQFF
TRBD1	once	TRBV2	TRBJ2-6	TGTGCCAGCAGGCCCGGACAGGGGCCTTCTGGGGCCAACGTCCTGACTTTC	CASRPGQGPSGANVLTF
TRBD1	few	TRBV27	TRBJ2-6	TGTGCCAGCAGTTTCAGACAGGGATTAACCTCTGGGGCCAACGTCCTGACTTTC	CASSFRQGLTSGANVLTF
TRBD1	-	TRBV7-9	TRBJ1-1	TGTGCCAGCAGCGCACCGGGACAGGGATTGACCACTGAAGCTTTCTTT	CASSAPGQGLTTEAFF
-	-	TRBV6-5	TRBJ1-1	TGTGCCAGCACTCAACAGGGTACGAACACTGAAGCTTTCTTT	CASTQQGTNTEAFF
-	-	TRBV23-1	TRBJ2-7	TGCGCCAGCACCCATCTAGAGCACTACGAGCAGTACTTC	CASTHLEHYEQYF